These 20 T cell receptor beta chains were all obtained from the same sample, sequenced in a study of beta chain features in type 1 diabetes. Expressed TCRB transcripts were sequenced because the entire RNA isolate underwent reverse transcription. Data came from immunoSEQ multiplex PCR; TCRdb stores just in-frame clones and leaves some out. The table lists roughly 250,000 clones, over 65% of them singletons. The sample was naive CD4+ T cells from blood. All receptors come from a man between 25 and 39 years old in good health.

The chain has TRBV5-1 and TRBJ2-5, with a tentative D call TRBD1 (6 bases). V lost 2 bases, J lost 2 bases, and 10 bases lay in between. Germline CDR1 reads SGHRS; CDR2 reads YFSETQ. The CDR3 has 14 amino acids. The CDR3 DNA reads as TGCGCCAGCAGCTTTGGGACAAAACAAGAGACCCAGTACTTC. It codes for CASSFGTKQETQYF.

The chain has TRBV7-2 and TRBJ2-1; 10 positions agree with TRBD1. The CDR3 loop spans 15 amino acids. V gave up 3 bases and J gave up 3 bases; unmatched junction bases: 2. CDR1 and CDR2 (germline): SGHTA, FQGNSA. The CDR3 here is CASSLRTGGYNEQFF. The CDR3 coding sequence is TGTGCCAGCAGCTTGCGGACAGGGGGCTACAATGAGCAGTTCTTC.

CDR3: CASRASGSQWPQHF. For the CDR3, the DNA is TGTGCCAGCAGGGCAAGCGGGTCCCAATGGCCCCAGCATTTT. This chain joins TRBV28 and TRBJ1-5; D unclear. V dropped 6 bases and J dropped 9 bases, with 18 bases sitting between them. From germline, CDR1 is MDHEN and CDR2 SYDVKM. The CDR3 is 14 residues long.

This clone turned up a few times. The chain recombines TRBV7-2 with TRBJ2-3; TRBD2 matches at 8 bases. Trimming took 4 bases from V and 5 from J; bases not matched to a gene: 5. The V gene's germline CDR1 is SGHTA and CDR2 FQGNSA. CDR3 length equals 14 residues. The CDR3 DNA follows: TGTGCCAGCAGCTCAGCTAGCGGGTTAGATACGCAGTATTTT. This encodes CASSSASGLDTQYF.

The sample holds a few counts of this clone. The V and J genes are TRBV5-6 and TRBJ2-3, with D possibly being TRBD1 (5 bases). This CDR3 has 15 residues. V was clipped by 3 bases and J by 7 bases, with 18 bases between them. The germline gives CDR1 SGHDT, CDR2 YYEEEE. CDR3 sequence: CASSSLGRGPNTQYF. CDR3 DNA: TGTGCCAGCAGCTCCCTTGGTAGGGGCCCGAATACGCAGTATTTT. The variable domain in full, completed from reference TRBV5-6 and TRBJ2-3, reads DAGVTQSPTHLIKTRGQQVTLRCSPKSGHDTVSWYQQALGQGPQFIFQYYEEEERQRGNFPDRFSGHQFPNYSSELNVNALLLGDSALYLCASSSLGRGPNTQYFGPGTRLTVL.

The chain carries TRBV14 and TRBJ1-1, with D uncertain. The CDR3 is 11 amino acids. V was cut by 4 bases and J by 4 bases, with 4 bases left in between. Looked up from germline, CDR1 is SGHDN and CDR2 is FVKESK. The CDR3 loop is CASSLSTEAFF. In nucleotides, the CDR3 is TGTGCCAGCAGCCTCAGCACTGAAGCTTTCTTT.

This chain joins TRBV20-1 and TRBJ2-3; D remains ambiguous. V was pared by 4 bases and J by 3 bases, with 5 bases between. The CDR3 sequence is 11 residues long. Germline V CDR1 and CDR2: DFQATT, SNEGSKA (reference sequence). The CDR3 is CSATVTDTQYF. The CDR3 region has the DNA TGCAGTGCTACCGTGACAGATACGCAGTATTTT.

V usage is TRBV7-2 and J usage is TRBJ2-1; the D is unclear. V gave up 3 bases and J gave up 2 bases, with 5 bases separating them. This CDR3 spans 13 amino acids. The germline V gene encodes CDR1 SGHTA and CDR2 FQGNSA. The CDR3 reads CASSLVPYNEQFF. In DNA, the CDR3 is TGTGCCAGCAGCTTGGTCCCCTACAATGAGCAGTTCTTC. The full variable domain, with the rest looked up from reference TRBV7-2 and TRBJ2-1, is GAGVSQSPSNKVTEKGKDVELRCDPISGHTALYWYRQSLGQGLEFLIYFQGNSAPDKSGLPSDRFSAERTGGSVSTLTIQRTQQEDSAVYLCASSLVPYNEQFFGPGTRLTVL.

The rearrangement uses TRBV9 and TRBJ2-3; the D gene is possibly TRBD2 (6 bases). The CDR3 spans 14 residues. V gave up 0 bases and J gave up 1 base, with 6 bases separating them. Germline assignment: CDR1 SGDLS and CDR2 YYNGEE. The CDR3 bases are TGTGCCAGCAGCGTAGTAGCGGGCACAGATACGCAGTATTTT. Translating gives CASSVVAGTDTQYF.

This clone was observed a handful of times. The genes are TRBV5-1 and TRBJ2-1, with no clear D. This CDR3 is 15 amino acids long. Germline-derived CDR1 and CDR2 are SGHRS and YFSETQ. V lost 3 bases and J lost 0, with 10 bases in between. The CDR3 is CASSSPRSSYNEQFF. Here the CDR3 DNA reads TGCGCCAGCAGCTCTCCACGGAGCTCCTACAATGAGCAGTTCTTC.

To note about this clone: The same CDR3 is also encoded by other DNA sequences in this sample. CDR3 DNA: TGTGCCAGCAGCCTTGGGGGGACCCAGTACTTC. Its protein product is CASSLGGTQYF. The chain combines TRBV11-2 with TRBJ2-5; D possibly uses TRBD1 or TRBD2 (5 bases each). The germline V gene has CDR1 SGHAT and CDR2 FQNNGV. V lost 5 bases to trimming and J lost 7 bases, with 8 bases between them. The CDR3 is made up of 11 amino acids.

CDR3 nucleotide sequence: TGCGCCAGCTACCTTGGTCACCCCCAAGAGACCCAGTACTTC. Translating it yields CASYLGHPQETQYF. This chain connects TRBV5-1 to TRBJ2-5; the D is unclear. V lost 7 bases and J 1 base, leaving 14 bases between the germline ends. The CDR3 has 14 amino acids. Germline lookup yields CDR1 SGHRS and CDR2 YFSETQ.

In its sample, this clone was seen a few times. The rearrangement uses TRBV30 and TRBJ1-4; D is undetermined. This CDR3 is 14 amino acids long. Deletions cut 2 bases from V and 0 bases from J, with 7 bases between. The germline CDR1 and CDR2 sequences are GTSNPN and SVGIG (reference sequence). CDR3 nucleotides: TGTGCCTGGAGTTTGAGCCCAACTAATGAAAAACTGTTTTTT. It codes for CAWSLSPTNEKLFF.

This rearrangement joins TRBV5-4 to TRBJ2-7; D is perhaps TRBD1 (6 bases). Per germline, CDR1 SGHNT and CDR2 YYREEE (reference sequence). The V gene lost 4 bases and the J gene lost 11 bases, with 16 bases spanning the gap. The CDR3 consists of 12 residues. CDR3 DNA sequence: TGTGCCAGCAGCACCAGGGACACCACGGAGTACTTC. Amino acid sequence: CASSTRDTTEYF.

This clone was picked up one time. CDR3 coding DNA: TGCAGCGTCGCAGGGGAGTGGGCAGATACGCAGTATTTT. Translation: CSVAGEWADTQYF. The gene calls are TRBV29-1 and TRBJ2-3; maybe TRBD1 (6 bases). The ends were cut back, 6 bases at V and 4 bases at J, with 14 bases in the middle. This CDR3 is 13 amino acids long. The germline CDR1 and CDR2 sequences are SQVTM and ANQGSEA.

This clone occurred once. The chain has TRBV5-4 and TRBJ2-6; D is perhaps TRBD1 (6 bases). From germline, CDR1 is SGHNT and CDR2 YYREEE (reference sequence). CDR3 length: 15 residues. V was trimmed by 0 bases and J by 2 bases, leaving 6 bases between them. The CDR3 loop is CASSLAGAGANVLTF. CDR3 nucleotide sequence: TGTGCCAGCAGCTTGGCAGGGGCTGGGGCCAACGTCCTGACTTTC. The full variable domain, in which reference TRBV5-4 and TRBJ2-6 provide the parts outside the CDR3, is ETGVTQSPTHLIKTRGQQVTLRCSSQSGHNTVSWYQQALGQGPQFIFQYYREEENGRGNFPPRFSGLQFPNYSSELNVNALELDDSALYLCASSLAGAGANVLTFGAGSRLTVL.

This clone has only a few counts. The V and J genes are TRBV19 and TRBJ2-6, with 8 bases fitting TRBD1. This CDR3 is built from 15 residues. Germline CDR1 reads LNHDA; CDR2 reads SQIVND (reference sequence). Losses at the gene ends were 4 bases for V and 5 bases for J; bases not matched to a gene: 4. This CDR3 reads CASSTGQGRANVLTF. CDR3 nucleotide sequence: TGTGCCAGTAGTACAGGACAGGGACGGGCCAACGTCCTGACTTTC. Full variable domain (remainder filled in from reference TRBV19 and TRBJ2-6): DGGITQSPKYLFRKEGQNVTLSCEQNLNHDAMYWYRQDPGQGLRLIYYSQIVNDFQKGDIAEGYSVSREKKESFPLTVTSAQKNPTAFYLCASSTGQGRANVLTFGAGSRLTVL.

The chain links TRBV9 to TRBJ2-1; possibly TRBD2 for D (5 bases). This CDR3 is built from 16 residues. Trimming left V 0 bases short and J 2 bases short, with 12 bases between. Per the germline V gene, CDR1 is SGDLS and CDR2 is YYNGEE. The DNA of the CDR3 is TGTGCCAGCAGCGTAGCTACGGGAAGGGCCTACAATGAGCAGTTCTTC. Protein product: CASSVATGRAYNEQFF.

This clone was counted a few times. The chain links TRBV29-1 to TRBJ2-3; TRBD1 is a possible D gene (5 bases). Germline V gene sequence: CDR1 SQVTM, CDR2 ANQGSEA. V was pared by 1 base and J by 5 bases, with 10 bases between. This CDR3 is built from 13 residues. The CDR3 sequence is CSVEGQGGDTQYF. The CDR3 DNA reads TGCAGCGTTGAAGGGCAGGGTGGAGATACGCAGTATTTT.

The rearrangement links TRBV5-1 to TRBJ2-3; TRBD1 matches 8 bases. In germline, CDR1 is SGHRS, CDR2 YFSETQ. Trimming removed 3 bases from V and 5 bases from J; junction bases left unmatched: 5. The CDR3 totals 14 residues. CDR3 bases: TGCGCCAGCAGCTCTGGACAGGGCCAAGATACGCAGTATTTT. It specifies CASSSGQGQDTQYF. The complete variable domain, with remaining parts taken from reference TRBV5-1 and TRBJ2-3, reads KAGVTQTPRYLIKTRGQQVTLSCSPISGHRSVSWYQQTPGQGLQFLFEYFSETQRNKGNFPGRFSGRQFSNSRSEMNVSTLELGDSALYLCASSSGQGQDTQYFGPGTRLTVL.